A single sample gave rise to the 22 T cell receptor beta chains below, sequenced in a study of T cell responses to AZD1222 COVID-19 vaccine. TCRdb's table, derived via immunoSEQ multiplex PCR, lists solely in-frame clones and lacks some. The repertoire consists of roughly 150,000 clones, with roughly 90% occurring once and the leading ten covering about 1.6%. The sample in question was peripheral blood, obtained 28 days after the second AZD1222 dose. The receptors derive from an adult who received the AZD1222 COVID-19 vaccine.

The chain recombines TRBV19 with TRBJ1-1; no definite D call. Per the germline V gene, CDR1 is LNHDA and CDR2 is SQIVND (reference sequence). The CDR3 runs to 17 residues. V lost 8 bases, J lost 5 bases, and 27 bases lay in between. CDR3 sequence reads: CASRSNLYQVEGTEAFF. DNA of the CDR3: TGTGCCAGTCGCTCGAACCTTTATCAAGTCGAGGGAACTGAAGCTTTCTTT. Looking up the rest from reference TRBV19 and TRBJ1-1 gives the full variable domain: DGGITQSPKYLFRKEGQNVTLSCEQNLNHDAMYWYRQDPGQGLRLIYYSQIVNDFQKGDIAEGYSVSREKKESFPLTVTSAQKNPTAFYLCASRSNLYQVEGTEAFFGQGTRLTVV.

This chain joins TRBV15 and TRBJ1-3; no clear D gene. V lost 1 base and J 0 bases, leaving 16 bases between the germline ends. CDR1 is LNHNV, CDR2 YYDKDF, per germline (reference sequence). This CDR3 region has 18 residues. The CDR3 sequence: CATSRVGTALYSGNTIYF. The DNA of the CDR3 is TGTGCCACCAGCAGAGTTGGAACAGCTCTTTACTCTGGAAACACCATATATTTT.

The chain uses TRBV13 and TRBJ2-5, with 7 positions matching TRBD2. V lost 2 bases to trimming and J lost 2 bases; unmatched junction nucleotides: 5. The germline CDR1 and CDR2 sequences are PRHDT and FYEKMQ (reference sequence). CDR3 length: 15 residues. CDR3 nucleotide sequence: TGTGCCAGCAGCTTATGGGCGGGGGTTCAAGAGACCCAGTACTTC. Translating it yields CASSLWAGVQETQYF. Based on the CDR3 plus reference TRBV13 and TRBJ2-5, the full variable domain is AAGVIQSPRHLIKEKRETATLKCYPIPRHDTVYWYQQGPGQDPQFLISFYEKMQSDKGSIPDRFSAQQFSDYHSELNMSSLELGDSALYFCASSLWAGVQETQYFGPGTRLLVL.

This rearrangement joins TRBV25-1 to TRBJ2-1; 8 nucleotides line up with TRBD1. Germline V gene lookup returns CDR1 MGHDK and CDR2 SYGVNS. The CDR3 covers 14 residues. V lost 8 bases to trimming and J lost 5 bases; unmatched junction nucleotides: 8. The CDR3 is CASGYRGKNNEQFF. CDR3 sequence (DNA): TGTGCCAGCGGATACAGGGGGAAAAACAATGAGCAGTTCTTC. The full variable domain, in which reference TRBV25-1 and TRBJ2-1 provide the parts outside the CDR3, is EADIYQTPRYLVIGTGKKITLECSQTMGHDKMYWYQQDPGMELHLIHYSYGVNSTEKGDLSSESTVSRIRTEHFPLTLESARPSHTSQYLCASGYRGKNNEQFFGPGTRLTVL.

The rearrangement links TRBV5-1 to TRBJ1-1, with no clear D. Germline loops: CDR1 SGHRS, CDR2 YFSETQ. This CDR3 comprises 13 residues. The V and J ends lost 5 bases and 1 base respectively, with 9 bases between them. The CDR3 spells CASSPNWNTEAFF. The CDR3 bases are TGCGCCAGCAGTCCGAATTGGAACACTGAAGCTTTCTTT.

This clone was counted once. The chain is built from TRBV21-1 and TRBJ2-7; whether TRBD2, the table's D call, matches the DNA was not checked. TRBV21-1 is a listed pseudogene. This CDR3 region has 14 residues. The CDR3, as DNA: TGTGCCAGCAGCAAAGTTGACTGTTTCTACGAGCAGTACTTC. This codes for CASSKVDCFYEQYF.

The V and J genes are TRBV3-1 (or the pseudogene TRBV3-2) and TRBJ1-6; TRBD1 is a possible D gene (5 bases). The V gene's germline CDR1 is LGHDT and CDR2 YNNKEL (reference sequence). The CDR3 runs to 14 residues. Trimming cost V 9 bases and J 7 bases, with 16 bases left between them. CDR3 DNA sequence: TGTGCCAGTGCGAGGGGTGGGCAAAATTCACCCCTCCACTTT. Its protein product is CASARGGQNSPLHF.

The chain uses TRBV12-3 or TRBV12-4 and TRBJ2-7; 10 nucleotides line up with TRBD1. Trimming cost V 4 bases and J 5 bases; bases outside gene matches: 2. CDR3 size: 13 residues. The CDR3 bases are TGTGCCAGCAGTTCGGGACAGGGGAACGAGCAGTACTTC. Encoded protein: CASSSGQGNEQYF.

The chain joins TRBV29-1 to TRBJ2-5, with D possibly matching TRBD2 (5 bases). The length of the CDR3 is 14 residues. Germline V gene lookup returns CDR1 SQVTM and CDR2 ANQGSEA. The V end was cut by 6 bases, the J end by 4 bases, with 18 bases between. The CDR3 spells CSVGFRLAGETQYF. DNA for the CDR3: TGCAGCGTGGGGTTTCGACTGGCGGGAGAGACCCAGTACTTC.

The genes are TRBV6-5 and TRBJ2-1; D may be TRBD1 (5 bases). The ends were cut back, 4 bases at V and 4 bases at J, with 14 bases in the middle. The CDR3 covers 15 residues. CDR1 MNHEY and CDR2 SVGAGI come from the germline V gene. The CDR3 spells CASSFLQDSYNEQFF. Written as DNA, the CDR3 is TGTGCCAGCAGTTTTCTACAAGACAGTTACAATGAGCAGTTCTTC.

The chain is built from TRBV27 and TRBJ2-1, with 7 bases identical to TRBD1. CDR1 and CDR2 from the germline V gene are MNHEY and SMNVEV (reference sequence). The V segment lost 4 bases and the J segment 4 bases; nucleotides outside the gene matches: 7. The CDR3 contains 15 residues. CDR3 loop: CASSSYRGQYNEQFF. The CDR3 coding sequence is TGTGCCAGCAGTTCCTACAGGGGTCAATACAATGAGCAGTTCTTC.

The gene calls are TRBV5-4 and TRBJ2-2; D is possibly TRBD2 (5 bases). V was shortened by 2 bases and J by 4 bases, with 9 bases between the two germline ends. The CDR3 extends over 14 amino acids. Germline V gene sequence: CDR1 SGHNT, CDR2 YYREEE (reference sequence). The CDR3, as DNA: TGTGCCAGCAGCTTTGGACTTCGCACCGGGGAGCTGTTTTTT. It specifies CASSFGLRTGELFF.

The V and J genes are TRBV24-1 and TRBJ1-2; TRBD1 is a possible D gene (6 bases). Between the trimmed V and J ends, which lost 0 bases and 7 bases, there was a span of 11 bases. From germline, CDR1 is KGHDR and CDR2 SFDVKD. This CDR3 contains 14 residues. The CDR3 coding sequence is TGTGCCACCAGTGATTTGGGGGGGGGCAGTGGCTACACCTTC. Residues: CATSDLGGGSGYTF.

The genes are TRBV18 and TRBJ2-7; perhaps TRBD2 as D (6 bases). The germline CDR1 and CDR2 sequences are KGHSH and LQKENI. The V and J ends lost 2 bases and 6 bases respectively, with 14 bases between them. The CDR3 runs 14 residues. The CDR3 region has the DNA TGTGCCAGCTCACCAAGGAGGGGAGAAGGCGAGCAGTACTTC. Protein: CASSPRRGEGEQYF.

This chain connects TRBV6-1 to TRBJ1-1; 8 bases fit TRBD1. The germline gives CDR1 MNHNS, CDR2 SASEGT. Germline trimming cut 3 bases from V and 5 bases from J; bases unmatched to any gene: 2. The CDR3 length is 13 residues. The CDR3 nucleotides are TGTGCCAGCAGTGATAGGACAGGGACTGAAGCTTTCTTT. Translation: CASSDRTGTEAFF.

The genes are TRBV27 and TRBJ1-2; D is uncertain. The length of the CDR3 is 12 residues. The germline V gene encodes CDR1 MNHEY and CDR2 SMNVEV (reference sequence). V was shortened by 0 bases and J by 5 bases, with 4 bases between the two germline ends. CDR3 coding DNA: TGTGCCAGCAGTTTATCGGGTTATGGCTACACCTTC. Translating gives CASSLSGYGYTF.

The rearrangement joins TRBV5-1 to TRBJ2-1, with TRBD1 as a possible D gene (5 bases). V was trimmed by 4 bases and J by 4 bases, leaving 12 bases between them. The length of the CDR3 is 14 residues. Germline lookup yields CDR1 SGHRS and CDR2 YFSETQ. In DNA form, the CDR3 reads TGCGCCAGCAGCATCGACAGCCCATACAATGAGCAGTTCTTC. Encoded protein: CASSIDSPYNEQFF.

This sequence joins TRBV4-1 and TRBJ2-7; unclear D gene. Germline assignment: CDR1 MGHRA and CDR2 YSYEKL. The CDR3 has 15 amino acids. V was clipped by 1 base and J by 4 bases, with 14 bases between them. CDR3 DNA sequence: TGCGCCAGCAGCCAAGCCCCAGGCGGCCTTTACGAGCAGTACTTC. Its translation: CASSQAPGGLYEQYF.

The CDR3 nucleotides are TGTGCCAGCAGCTTAGCGAGAACTTGGGGTGGCTACACCTTC. It translates to CASSLARTWGGYTF. The V call is TRBV7-9, the J call TRBJ1-2; no definite D call. V dropped 0 bases and J dropped 7 bases, with 12 bases sitting between them. This CDR3 is 14 amino acids long. In germline, CDR1 is SEHNR, CDR2 FQNEAQ (reference sequence).

The rearrangement links TRBV3-1 (or the pseudogene TRBV3-2) to TRBJ1-2, with TRBD1 as a possible D gene (5 bases). The V end lost 7 bases, the J end lost 7 bases, and 19 bases lay between the germline ends. Germline assignment: CDR1 LGHDT and CDR2 YNNKEL (reference sequence). CDR3 size: 14 residues. CDR3 nucleotides: TGTGCCAGCACCCAGGGAGGGGTGAGAATTGGCTACACCTTC. Protein product: CASTQGGVRIGYTF.

The chain joins TRBV6-1 to TRBJ1-5, with TRBD1 as a possible D gene (5 bases). Germline assignment: CDR1 MNHNS and CDR2 SASEGT. Trimming cost V 3 bases and J 6 bases, with 9 bases left between them. The CDR3 contains 13 residues. CDR3 sequence: CASSDRVGQPQHF. DNA of the CDR3: TGTGCCAGCAGTGACAGGGTGGGTCAGCCCCAGCATTTT.

V and J are TRBV30 and TRBJ1-2, with D perhaps matching TRBD1 (5 bases). Germline values: CDR1 GTSNPN, CDR2 SVGIG (reference sequence). This CDR3 has 17 residues. The germline V and J ends were trimmed by 2 bases and 4 bases, with 23 bases remaining between them. In DNA form, the CDR3 reads TGTGCCTGGAGTAAAATGTCCCGAGGCAGGGCGTCCTATGGCTACACCTTC. It translates to CAWSKMSRGRASYGYTF.